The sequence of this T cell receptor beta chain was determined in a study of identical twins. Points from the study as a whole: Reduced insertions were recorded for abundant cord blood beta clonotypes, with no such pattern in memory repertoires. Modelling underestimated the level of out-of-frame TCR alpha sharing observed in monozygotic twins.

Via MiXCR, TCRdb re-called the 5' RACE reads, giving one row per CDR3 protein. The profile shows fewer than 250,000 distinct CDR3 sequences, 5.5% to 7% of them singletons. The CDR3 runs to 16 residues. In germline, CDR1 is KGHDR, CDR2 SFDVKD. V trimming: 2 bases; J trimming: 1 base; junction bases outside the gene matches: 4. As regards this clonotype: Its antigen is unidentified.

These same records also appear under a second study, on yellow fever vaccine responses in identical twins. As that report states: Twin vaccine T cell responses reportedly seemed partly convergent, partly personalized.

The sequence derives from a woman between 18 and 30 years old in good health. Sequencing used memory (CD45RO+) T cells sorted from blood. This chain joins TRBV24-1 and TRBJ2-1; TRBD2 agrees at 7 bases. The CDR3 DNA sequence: TGTGCCACCAGTGATTGGTCGGGGGGATCCTACAATGAGCAGTTCTTC. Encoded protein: CATSDWSGGSYNEQFF.